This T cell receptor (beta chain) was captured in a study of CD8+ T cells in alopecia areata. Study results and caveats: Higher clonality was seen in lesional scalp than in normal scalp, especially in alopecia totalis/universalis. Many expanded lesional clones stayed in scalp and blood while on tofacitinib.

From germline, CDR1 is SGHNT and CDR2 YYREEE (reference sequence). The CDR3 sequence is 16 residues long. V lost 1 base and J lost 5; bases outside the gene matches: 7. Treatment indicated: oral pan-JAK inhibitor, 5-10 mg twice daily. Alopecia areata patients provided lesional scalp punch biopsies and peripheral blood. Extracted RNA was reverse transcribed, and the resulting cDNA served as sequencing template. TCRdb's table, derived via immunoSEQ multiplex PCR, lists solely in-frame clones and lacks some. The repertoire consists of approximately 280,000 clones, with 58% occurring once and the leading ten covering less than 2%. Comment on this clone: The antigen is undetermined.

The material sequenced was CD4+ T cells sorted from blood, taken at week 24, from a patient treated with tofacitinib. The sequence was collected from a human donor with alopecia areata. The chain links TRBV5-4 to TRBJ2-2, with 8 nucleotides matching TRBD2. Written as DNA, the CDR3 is TGTGCCAGCAGCTTGCCGGGACTAGAAGGTACCGGGGAGCTGTTTTTT. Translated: CASSLPGLEGTGELFF.